The clone carrying this TCR beta chain was seen ten or more times. This entry comes from a study of identical twins. Using its own MiXCR run on the 5' RACE reads, TCRdb lists one record per CDR3 protein. The sample has fewer than 900,000 distinct CDR3 sequences, around a sixth seen once. These data also featured in a second study, about T cells expressing NK-cell markers.

The sample consisted of PBMCs. This TCR came from a young woman in good health.

CDR3 region: CASSPYQQPQHF. The DNA of the CDR3 is TGTGCCAGCAGCCCCTACCAGCAGCCCCAGCATTTT. The chain carries TRBV28 and TRBJ1-5, with D hard to call. CDR1 MDHEN and CDR2 SYDVKM come from the germline V gene. With 6 bases removed from V and 7 bases from J, the gap between germline ends came to 10 bases. This CDR3 is 12 amino acids long.